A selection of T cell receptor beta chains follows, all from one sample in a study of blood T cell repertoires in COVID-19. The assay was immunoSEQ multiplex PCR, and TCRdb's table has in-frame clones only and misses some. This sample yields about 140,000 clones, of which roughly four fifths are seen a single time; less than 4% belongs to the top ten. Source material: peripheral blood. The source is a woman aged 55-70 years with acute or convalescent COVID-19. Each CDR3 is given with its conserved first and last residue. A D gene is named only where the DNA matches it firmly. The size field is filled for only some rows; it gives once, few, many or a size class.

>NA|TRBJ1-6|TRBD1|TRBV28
TGTGCCAGCAGTTTATGGTACACACGACAGGGAGATTCACCCCTCCACTTT
CASSLWYTRQGDSPLHF
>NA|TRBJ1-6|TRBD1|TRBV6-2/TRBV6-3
TGTGCCAGCAGTTCCTTCGGACAGGGGAATTCACCCCTCCACTTT
CASSSFGQGNSPLHF
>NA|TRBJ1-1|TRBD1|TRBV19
TGTGCCAGTAGTATAGCTACCGGGCGCACAGGGGAGAACACTGAAGCTTTCTTT
CASSIATGRTGENTEAFF
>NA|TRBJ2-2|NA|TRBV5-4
TGTGCCAGCAGCTTTGTGCTAGCTGACACCGGGGAGCTGTTTTTT
CASSFVLADTGELFF
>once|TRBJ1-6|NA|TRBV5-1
TGCGCCAGCAGCTTGGCGGGGGGTCAGGTTGGATCACCCCTCCACTTT
CASSLAGGQVGSPLHF
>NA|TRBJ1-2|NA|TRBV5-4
TGTGCCAGCAGCTCCTCAGGGGTTCAGGACTATGGCTACACCTTC
CASSSSGVQDYGYTF
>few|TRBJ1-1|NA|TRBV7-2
TGTGCCAGCAGCTTATTCGAGGGGAACACTGAAGCTTTCTTT
CASSLFEGNTEAFF
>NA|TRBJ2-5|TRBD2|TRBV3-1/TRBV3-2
TGTGCCAGCAGCCAAGAAGCGGGGGGGATACAGACCCAGTACTTC
CASSQEAGGIQTQYF
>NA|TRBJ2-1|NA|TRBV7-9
TGTGCCAGCAGCACCCTCCTGGAGAGCGATGAGCAGTTCTTC
CASSTLLESDEQFF
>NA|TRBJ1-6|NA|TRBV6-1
TGTGCCAGCAGTGAAGTTGGGGGGAGCTCCTATAATTCACCCCTCCACTTT
CASSEVGGSSYNSPLHF
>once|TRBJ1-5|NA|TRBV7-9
TGTGCCAGCAGCGCCTTTGACAGTAATCAGCCCCAGCATTTT
CASSAFDSNQPQHF
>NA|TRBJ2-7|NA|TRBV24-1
TGTGCCAGCCGTCCGGGGGGCCGGACCTACGAGCAGTACTTC
CASRPGGRTYEQYF
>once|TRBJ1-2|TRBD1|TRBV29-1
TGCGCCACTGGGACAGGCTATGGCTACACCTTC
CATGTGYGYTF
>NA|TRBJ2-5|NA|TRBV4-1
TGCGCCAGCAGCCAAGATGTAGAAATGGGGGGGACCCAGTACTTC
CASSQDVEMGGTQYF
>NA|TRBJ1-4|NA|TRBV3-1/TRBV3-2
TGTGCCAGCAGCCAATCGCGCGGGGGTAGGGTCGAAAAACTGTTTTTT
CASSQSRGGRVEKLFF
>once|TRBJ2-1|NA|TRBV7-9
TGTGCCAGCAGCTTCTCCAATGAGCAGTTCTTC
CASSFSNEQFF
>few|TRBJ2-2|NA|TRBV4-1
TGCGCCAGCAGCCAAGTCACAGGGTCCAACACCGGGGAGCTGTTTTTT
CASSQVTGSNTGELFF
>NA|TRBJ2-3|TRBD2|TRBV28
TGTGCCAGCAGTGGGAGGGATACAGATACGCAGTATTTT
CASSGRDTDTQYF
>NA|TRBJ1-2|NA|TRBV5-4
TGTGCCAGCAGACACGCGCAGGACAATCTGCAGGTCGGTGGCTACACCTTC
CASRHAQDNLQVGGYTF
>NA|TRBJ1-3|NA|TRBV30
TGTGCCTGGAGGGCCTTTCAGAGGGATCCTAGATCTCGCTCTGGAAACACCATATATTTT
CAWRAFQRDPRSRSGNTIYF
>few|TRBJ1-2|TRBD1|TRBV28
TGTGCCAGCAGTTCCACCGGGACAGGGTTTCGGGGCTACACCTTC
CASSSTGTGFRGYTF
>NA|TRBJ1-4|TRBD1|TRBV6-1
TGTGCCAGCAGTGAACACAGGGGCCCAACTAATGAAAAACTGTTTTTT
CASSEHRGPTNEKLFF
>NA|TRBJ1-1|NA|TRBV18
TGTGCCAGCTCACCGGCGGGGGAGGTTGGCACTGAAGCTTTCTTT
CASSPAGEVGTEAFF
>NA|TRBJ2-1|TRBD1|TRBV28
TGTGCCAGCAGTTCTATCCCCGGGACAGCCGACAATGAGCAGTTCTTC
CASSSIPGTADNEQFF
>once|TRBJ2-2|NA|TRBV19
TGTGCCAGTAGCCATCGTGGGGGACTGTCGAACACCGGGGAGCTGTTTTTT
CASSHRGGLSNTGELFF
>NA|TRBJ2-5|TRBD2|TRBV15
TGTGCCACCAGCAGAGATGCACTAGCGGGAGGAGGAGAGACCCAGTACTTC
CATSRDALAGGGETQYF
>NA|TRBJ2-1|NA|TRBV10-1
TGCGCCAGCCCTCGGAGCTCCTACAATGAGCAGTTCTTC
CASPRSSYNEQFF
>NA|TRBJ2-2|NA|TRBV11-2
TGTGCCAGCATCCCCCTGGGGGGAGTAGAGACCGGGGAGCTGTTTTTT
CASIPLGGVETGELFF
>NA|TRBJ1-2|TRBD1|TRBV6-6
TGTGCCAGCAGTTCCCAGGGGACAGGGGCCATCTATGGCTACACCTTC
CASSSQGTGAIYGYTF
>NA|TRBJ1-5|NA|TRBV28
TGTGCCAGCAGTTTGGAACAGTCCAATCAGCCCCAGCATTTT
CASSLEQSNQPQHF
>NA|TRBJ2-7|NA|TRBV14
TGTGCCAGCAGCCAAGGTGGAGGGTCAATGAGCTCCTACGAGCAGTACTTC
CASSQGGGSMSSYEQYF
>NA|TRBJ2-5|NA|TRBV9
TGTGCCAGCAGCTTCTCAGGGGACCAAGAGACCCAGTACTTC
CASSFSGDQETQYF
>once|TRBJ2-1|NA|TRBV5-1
TGCGCCAGCAGCCCCCCGGGGAGTTTGAATGAGCAGTTCTTC
CASSPPGSLNEQFF
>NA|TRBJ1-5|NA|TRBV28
TGTGCCAGCAGTTTACCGAGGGTTCAGCCCCAGCATTTT
CASSLPRVQPQHF
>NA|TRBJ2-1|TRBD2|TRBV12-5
TGTGCTAGTGGTGGACTAGCGGGATACAATGAGCAGTTCTTC
CASGGLAGYNEQFF
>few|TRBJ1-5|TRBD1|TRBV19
TGTGCCAGTAGAGAGACAGGGAGACGGCAGCCCCAGCATTTT
CASRETGRRQPQHF
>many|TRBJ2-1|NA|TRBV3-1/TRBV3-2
TGTGCCAGCAGCCAACGAATGACAGGATGGCAGTTCTTC
CASSQRMTGWQFF
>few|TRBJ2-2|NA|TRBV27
TGTGCCAGCAGTTTTCGGCAGGCACCAAACACCGGGGAGCTGTTTTTT
CASSFRQAPNTGELFF
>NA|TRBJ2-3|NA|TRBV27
TGTGCCAGCCGCAACCGCCCCCCCGGGATTAGCACAGATACGCAGTATTTT
CASRNRPPGISTDTQYF
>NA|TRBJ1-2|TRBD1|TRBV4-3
TGCGCCAGCAGCCAAGAAGCATCCCGGGGACAGATCTATGGCTACACCTTC
CASSQEASRGQIYGYTF
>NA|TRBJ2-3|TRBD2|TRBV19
TGTGCCAGTAGTATAGGGTTATTTGCGGGAGCAGATACGCAGTATTTT
CASSIGLFAGADTQYF
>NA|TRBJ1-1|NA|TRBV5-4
TGTGCCAGCAGACCATCTGAGGGTCGGAACACTGAAGCTTTCTTT
CASRPSEGRNTEAFF
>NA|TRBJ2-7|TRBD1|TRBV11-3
TGTGCCAGCAGCCTCACCCTGGGACAGGGTGGCGAGCAGTACTTC
CASSLTLGQGGEQYF
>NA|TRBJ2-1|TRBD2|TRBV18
TGTGCCAGCGGTCGACTAGCGGATAACAATGAGCAGTTCTTC
CASGRLADNNEQFF
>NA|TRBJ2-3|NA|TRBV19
TGTGCCAGTAGTATAGGAGCCGCGGCTAGCACAGATACGCAGTATTTT
CASSIGAAASTDTQYF
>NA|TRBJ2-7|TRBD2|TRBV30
TGTGCCTGGAGTCCGGATATCACTAGCGGGTTCTCCTACGAGCAGTACTTC
CAWSPDITSGFSYEQYF
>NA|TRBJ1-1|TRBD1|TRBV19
TGTGCCAGTAGTGGGGACAGGGTGACTTTCAGCACTGAAGCTTTCTTT
CASSGDRVTFSTEAFF
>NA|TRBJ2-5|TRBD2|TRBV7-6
TGTGCCAGCAGCGAAGAGGGTCCGGGGACTAGCGGGAGGGTAGAAGGAGAGACCCAGTACTTC
CASSEEGPGTSGRVEGETQYF
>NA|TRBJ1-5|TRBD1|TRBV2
TGTGCCAGCAGTGTGGACAGGGTGTATCAGCCCCAGCATTTT
CASSVDRVYQPQHF
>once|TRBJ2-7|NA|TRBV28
TGTGCCAGCAGTTTGGCCAGGGGTTACGAGCAGTACTTC
CASSLARGYEQYF
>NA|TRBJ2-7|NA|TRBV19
TGTGCCAGTAGCCGACTTATGGTATCCGAGCAGTACTTC
CASSRLMVSEQYF
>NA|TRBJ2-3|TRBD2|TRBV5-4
TGTGCCAGCAGCTCCGCTAGCGGACTCACAGATACGCAGTATTTT
CASSSASGLTDTQYF
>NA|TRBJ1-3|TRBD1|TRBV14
TGTGCCAGCAGCCAAGCGCGCAGGGGGGGAAACACCATATATTTT
CASSQARRGGNTIYF
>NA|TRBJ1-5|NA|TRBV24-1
TGTGCCACCAGTGATGCTCAACAACCCATTGGGCCCCAGCATTTT
CATSDAQQPIGPQHF